This TCR beta chain comes out of a study of T cell responses to AZD1222 COVID-19 vaccine. Study information: Second-dose schedules of about 4 or about 12 weeks were combined. The study, taken as a whole, reports: Clonal diversity was possibly underestimated, and white British individuals and females predominated among donors. Spike-specific TCR breadth and depth both grew after two AZD1222 doses.

TCRdb's copy holds only in-frame clones and misses some; the assay was immunoSEQ multiplex PCR. The repertoire holds about 190,000 clones, with 90% to 95% as singletons. Concerning this clone: Its specificity is not known.

The CDR3 has 17 amino acids. Germline lookup yields CDR1 LGHDT and CDR2 YNNKEL (reference sequence). V was trimmed by 6 bases and J by 1 base, leaving 21 bases between them. J is TRBJ2-5 and V is TRBV3-1 (or the pseudogene TRBV3-2); the D gene is possibly TRBD2 (6 bases). The source is an adult in good health. The sequencing used peripheral blood, collected on day 0 of AZD1222 vaccination. The CDR3 loop is CASRPTGTLDAQETQYF. The CDR3 DNA reads TGTGCCAGCAGACCCACCGGGACTCTGGATGCCCAAGAGACCCAGTACTTC.